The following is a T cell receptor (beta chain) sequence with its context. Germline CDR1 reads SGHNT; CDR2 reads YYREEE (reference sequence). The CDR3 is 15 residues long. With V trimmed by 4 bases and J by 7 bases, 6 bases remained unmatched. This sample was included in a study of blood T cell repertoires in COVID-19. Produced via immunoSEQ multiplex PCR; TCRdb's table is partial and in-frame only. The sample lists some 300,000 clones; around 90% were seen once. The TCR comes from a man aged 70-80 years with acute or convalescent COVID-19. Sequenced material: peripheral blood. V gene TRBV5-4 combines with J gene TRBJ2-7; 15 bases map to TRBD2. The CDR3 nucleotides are TGTGCCAGCAGCCCGGGACTAGCGGGGGGTGGTGAGCAGTACTTC. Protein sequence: CASSPGLAGGGEQYF.